This is a list of T cell receptor beta chains from one sample in a study of cytomegalovirus exposure and HLA in healthy donors. Clones were read by immunoSEQ multiplex PCR, and TCRdb kept only the in-frame ones, dropping some. The repertoire holds roughly 310,000 clones, with 70% to 90% as singletons. Material: PBMCs. These receptor sequences come from a young man in good health and CMV-seronegative. Both conserved end residues are part of each CDR3. A D gene is named only where the DNA matches it firmly. Clone size, where shown, is once, few, many, or a class for clones that have expanded.

D gene,clone size,V gene,J gene,CDR3 DNA,CDR3 protein
.,.,TRBV4-3,TRBJ2-2,TGCGCCAGCAGCCAACTCAGGGAATTGAACACCGGGGAGCTGTTTTTT,CASSQLRELNTGELFF
.,.,TRBV4-3,TRBJ2-3,TGCGCCAGCAGCCATGAGCTCGGACTTACTAGCACAGATACGCAGTATTTT,CASSHELGLTSTDTQYF
TRBD1,.,TRBV27,TRBJ2-7,TGTGCCAGCAAACTTCACCGGGACAGAACCTACGAGCAGTACTTC,CASKLHRDRTYEQYF
TRBD2,.,TRBV6-5,TRBJ2-7,TGTGCCAGCAGGCTAGCGGGAGATAGCTCCTACGAGCAGTACTTC,CASRLAGDSSYEQYF
.,.,TRBV7-9,TRBJ1-5,TGTGCCAGCAGCTCCGGGGGGAGCAATCAGCCCCAGCATTTT,CASSSGGSNQPQHF
TRBD1,.,TRBV6-1,TRBJ1-1,TGTGCCAGCGCACAAGGGGGCGTTCGTGGCACTGAAGCTTTCTTT,CASAQGGVRGTEAFF
TRBD1,.,TRBV27,TRBJ1-6,TGTGCCAGCAGCGACAGGGGACCGAACGATTCACCCCTCCACTTT,CASSDRGPNDSPLHF
TRBD1,.,TRBV25-1,TRBJ2-6,TGTGCCAGCAATACAGGGGGCACTGGGGCCAACGTCCTGACTTTC,CASNTGGTGANVLTF
.,.,TRBV7-9,TRBJ2-3,TGTGCCAGCAGCTTTTCTAGCACAGATACGCAGTATTTT,CASSFSSTDTQYF
.,.,TRBV7-9,TRBJ1-1,TGTGCCAGCAGCTTAGGGCAGGGTGGGGATACTGAAGCTTTCTTT,CASSLGQGGDTEAFF
TRBD1,.,TRBV7-9,TRBJ2-5,TGTGCCAGCAGCTTAGAAGGACAGGGTGGGGAGACCCAGTACTTC,CASSLEGQGGETQYF
.,.,TRBV6-5,TRBJ1-5,TGTGCCAGCAGTACGACAGGACAGAGCAATCAGCCCCAGCATTTT,CASSTTGQSNQPQHF
.,once,TRBV13,TRBJ2-7,TGTGCCAGCAGCTTGACGGGAGCCGGCTCGAGCTACGAGCAGTACTTC,CASSLTGAGSSYEQYF
.,.,TRBV6-1,TRBJ1-5,TGTGCCAGCAGTGAAGTTCGGGGGGCTCTCGGTCAGCCCCAGCATTTT,CASSEVRGALGQPQHF
TRBD2,.,TRBV2,TRBJ2-3,TGTGCCAGCGGGGAACAGCGGGGCTTCACAGATACGCAGTATTTT,CASGEQRGFTDTQYF